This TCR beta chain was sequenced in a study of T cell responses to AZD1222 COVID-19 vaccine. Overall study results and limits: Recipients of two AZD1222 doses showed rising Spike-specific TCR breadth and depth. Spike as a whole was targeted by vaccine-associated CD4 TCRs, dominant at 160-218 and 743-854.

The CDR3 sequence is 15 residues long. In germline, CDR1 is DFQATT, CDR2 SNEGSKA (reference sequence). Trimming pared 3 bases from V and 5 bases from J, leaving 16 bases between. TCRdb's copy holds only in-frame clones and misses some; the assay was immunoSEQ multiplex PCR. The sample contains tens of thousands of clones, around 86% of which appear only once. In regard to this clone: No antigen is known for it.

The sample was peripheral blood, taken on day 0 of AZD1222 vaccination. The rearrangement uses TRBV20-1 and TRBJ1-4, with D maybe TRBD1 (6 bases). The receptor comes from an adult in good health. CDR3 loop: CSASQEGQGNEKLFF. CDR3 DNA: TGCAGTGCTAGTCAGGAGGGTCAGGGGAATGAAAAACTGTTTTTT.